This T cell receptor beta chain was observed in a study of T cell repertoires in cytomegalovirus infection. Study-wide background: The study used recently identified HLA-C-restricted and well-studied HLA-B-restricted CMV epitopes. Both a matching HLA type and CMV infection were indicated by public TCR beta signatures.

Study-wide points: It was HLA-C-restricted CMV-specific TCR beta clonotypes that dominated the response ex vivo.

Concerning this clonotype: Its antigen is not known.

V lost 5 bases to trimming and J lost 1 base, with 8 bases between them. Germline V gene sequence: CDR1 SGHAT, CDR2 FQNNGV. This CDR3 contains 13 residues. Using its own MiXCR run on the reads, TCRdb lists one record per CDR3 protein. This sample has about 160,000 distinct CDR3 sequences; less than 25% occur once, and the top ten carry 25%. The rearrangement joins TRBV11-2 to TRBJ1-1; D is uncertain. Sample: CD8+ T cells from cultured PBMCs, taken from culture after CMV antigen stimulation. This receptor was taken from a human donor in good health (CMV status not recorded). Some clones in this sample may be carry-over from other donors' samples. This CDR3 reads CASSPEGNTEAFF. CDR3 nucleotide sequence: TGTGCCAGCAGCCCCGAGGGGAACACTGAAGCTTTCTTT.